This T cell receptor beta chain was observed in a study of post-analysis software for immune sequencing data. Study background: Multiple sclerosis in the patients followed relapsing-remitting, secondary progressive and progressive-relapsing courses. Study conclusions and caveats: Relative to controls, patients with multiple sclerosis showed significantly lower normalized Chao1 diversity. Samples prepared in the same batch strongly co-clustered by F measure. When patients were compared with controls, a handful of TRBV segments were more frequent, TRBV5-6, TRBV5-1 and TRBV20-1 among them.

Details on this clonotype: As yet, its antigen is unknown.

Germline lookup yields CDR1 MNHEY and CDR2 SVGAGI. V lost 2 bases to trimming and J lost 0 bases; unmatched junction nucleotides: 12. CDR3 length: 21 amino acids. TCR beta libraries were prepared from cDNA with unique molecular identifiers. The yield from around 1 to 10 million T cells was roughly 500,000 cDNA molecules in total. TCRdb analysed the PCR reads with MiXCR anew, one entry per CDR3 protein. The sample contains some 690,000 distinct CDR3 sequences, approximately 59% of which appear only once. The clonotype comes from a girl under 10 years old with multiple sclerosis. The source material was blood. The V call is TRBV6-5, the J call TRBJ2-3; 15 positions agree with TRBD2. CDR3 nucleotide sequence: TGTGCCAGCAGTTACCCGGGACTAGCGGGGGGCCACCACCTAAGCACAGATACGCAGTATTTT. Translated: CASSYPGLAGGHHLSTDTQYF.